The rows below give T cell receptor beta chains drawn from one sample of a study of OX40 agonist ivuxolimab in advanced cancers. This table comes from immunoSEQ multiplex PCR, and its TCRdb copy is limited to in-frame clones, with some not included. Among some 30,000 clones listed, 80% to 90% were seen once. Specimen: CD4+ or CD8+ T cells sorted from blood, collected in a trial of the OX40 agonist ivuxolimab. Receptors were obtained from an adult with an advanced solid tumor such as melanoma, head and neck, liver or kidney cancer. Both conserved end residues are part of each CDR3. A D gene is named only where the DNA matches it firmly. Only part of the rows carry a size: once, few, many, or a class if the clone is expanded.

TRBD1,TRBJ2-1,TRBV6-5,-,TGTGCCAGCAGTAGGGAAAGGGGGCTGAATGAGCAGTTCTTC,CASSRERGLNEQFF
TRBD2,TRBJ2-1,TRBV27,few,TGTGCCAGCAGCCGGGACGGGAGGAGGAATGAGCAGTTCTTC,CASSRDGRRNEQFF
-,TRBJ1-2,TRBV5-5,-,TGTGCCAGCAGCGGCGGGGGGAACTATGGCTACACCTTC,CASSGGGNYGYTF
TRBD1,TRBJ1-2,TRBV5-1,-,TGCGCCAGCAGCTTGGGTCCGGGACAGGGCCCCTTGGTATATGGCTACACCTTC,CASSLGPGQGPLVYGYTF
-,TRBJ2-3,TRBV19,-,TGTGCCAGTAGTCGTGGGTCGGGCACAGATACGCAGTATTTT,CASSRGSGTDTQYF
-,TRBJ2-3,TRBV5-4,-,TGTGCCAGCAGCTTTGGGCGGGGCCCTAGCACAGATACGCAGTATTTT,CASSFGRGPSTDTQYF
-,TRBJ2-2,TRBV4-1,-,TGCGCCAGCTCCCTCGACAGGATTGGGACCGGGGAGCTGTTTTTT,CASSLDRIGTGELFF
-,TRBJ2-7,TRBV28,-,TGTGCCAGCAGGGGGGGCGCGCGGGAGCAGTACTTC,CASRGGAREQYF
-,TRBJ1-2,TRBV6-5,-,TGTGCCAGCTCTTCAGTGGGGCAGTACTATGGCTACACCTTC,CASSSVGQYYGYTF
-,TRBJ2-7,TRBV25-1,-,TGTGCCAGCAGTGGTTCACAGGGTAAGATGGGGCAGTACTTC,CASSGSQGKMGQYF
-,TRBJ1-4,TRBV20-1,-,TGCAGTGCTTTCCAGGGGGAAAAACTGTTTTTT,CSAFQGEKLFF
-,TRBJ2-5,TRBV7-2,-,TGTGCCAGCAGCTTATATCCGGTCCAAGAGACCCAGTACTTC,CASSLYPVQETQYF
-,TRBJ1-2,TRBV14,-,TGTGCCAGCAGCCAAGAAGGTTGGAGTTGGAACTATGGCTACACCTTC,CASSQEGWSWNYGYTF
-,TRBJ2-2,TRBV7-9,-,TGTGCCAGCAGCCCCCGGACAGTCTCTTTTACCGGGGAGCTGTTTTTT,CASSPRTVSFTGELFF
-,TRBJ2-7,TRBV7-2,-,TGTGCCAGCACTCTACAGGGCCCGTCCTACGAGCAGTACTTC,CASTLQGPSYEQYF
TRBD1,TRBJ2-1,TRBV9,-,TGTGCCAGCAGCGAGAGTTTCGGGACAGGGTCGGTCAATGAGCAGTTCTTC,CASSESFGTGSVNEQFF
TRBD1,TRBJ2-1,TRBV11-3,-,TGTGCCAGCAGCTTAGGGGGACAGGGGAGGGGTAACAATGAGCAGTTCTTC,CASSLGGQGRGNNEQFF
-,TRBJ2-2,TRBV5-4,-,TGTGCCAGCAGCATACCGGGACCCTCCAACACCGGGGAGCTGTTTTTT,CASSIPGPSNTGELFF
-,TRBJ1-2,TRBV4-1,few,TGCGCCAGCAGCCGGATACGGGACGGCAACTATGGCTACACCTTC,CASSRIRDGNYGYTF
-,TRBJ2-7,TRBV20-1,-,TGCAGTGCCGACAAGGTCTACGAGCAGTACTTC,CSADKVYEQYF
TRBD1,TRBJ1-4,TRBV7-9,-,TGTGCCAGCAGCTTACTTCTTTCGGGACAGGGTGGTGAAAAACTGTTTTTT,CASSLLLSGQGGEKLFF
-,TRBJ1-1,TRBV6-6,few,TGTGCCAGCAGTTACGAGTGGGGGGCTAAATCTGAAGCTTTCTTT,CASSYEWGAKSEAFF
-,TRBJ1-2,TRBV6-5,-,TGTGCCAGCAGTTACGAGGGAGGTTCAGGCTACACCTTC,CASSYEGGSGYTF
-,TRBJ2-3,TRBV27,-,TGTGCCAGCAGTCCCCAGCTTCGGAATCGTCCAGATACGCAGTATTTT,CASSPQLRNRPDTQYF
TRBD2,TRBJ2-1,TRBV2,-,TGTGCCAGCAGTGGCCACCGCGGGAGGGCGAACAATGAGCAGTTCTTC,CASSGHRGRANNEQFF